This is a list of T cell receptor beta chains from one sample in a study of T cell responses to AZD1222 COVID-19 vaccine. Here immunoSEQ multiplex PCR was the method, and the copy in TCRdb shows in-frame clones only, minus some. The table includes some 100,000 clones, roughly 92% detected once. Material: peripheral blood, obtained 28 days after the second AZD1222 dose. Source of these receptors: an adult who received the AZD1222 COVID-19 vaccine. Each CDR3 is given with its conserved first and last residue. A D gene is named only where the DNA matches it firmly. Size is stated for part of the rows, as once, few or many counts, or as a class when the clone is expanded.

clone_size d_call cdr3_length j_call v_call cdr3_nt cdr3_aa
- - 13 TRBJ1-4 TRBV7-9 TGTGCCAGCAGTCGTGGGACTGCTGAAAAACTGTTTTTT CASSRGTAEKLFF
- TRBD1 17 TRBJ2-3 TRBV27 TGTGCCAGCAGTTTATCGTATCTGGACAGGGGCACAGATACGCAGTATTTT CASSLSYLDRGTDTQYF
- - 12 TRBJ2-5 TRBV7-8 TGTGCCAGCAGCCGGACAGAAGAGACCCAGTACTTC CASSRTEETQYF
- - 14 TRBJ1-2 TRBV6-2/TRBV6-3 TGTGCCAGCAGTTACTCGAGTCCCAGCTATGGCTACACCTTC CASSYSSPSYGYTF
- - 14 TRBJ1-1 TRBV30 TGTGCCTGGAGTGATTGGGGGTTTGGGACTGAAGCTTTCTTT CAWSDWGFGTEAFF
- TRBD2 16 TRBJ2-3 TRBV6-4 TGTGCCAGCAGTAGCACGGGGGGGCGAGAGACAGATACGCAGTATTTT CASSSTGGRETDTQYF
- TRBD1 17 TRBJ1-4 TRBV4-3 TGCGCCAGCAGCCAAGAACTGGGCGGGACAGGGAATGAAAAACTGTTTTTT CASSQELGGTGNEKLFF
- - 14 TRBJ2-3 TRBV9 TGTGCCAGCAGCGTAGCGCAGGGAGCAGATACGCAGTATTTT CASSVAQGADTQYF
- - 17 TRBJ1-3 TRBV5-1 TGCGCCAGCAGCTTGGGCCCTCCGGTAAGCTCTGGAAACACCATATATTTT CASSLGPPVSSGNTIYF
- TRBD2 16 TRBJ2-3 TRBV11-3 TGTGCCAGCAGCTTAGAGTCTAGCGGGGGATGGGATACGCAGTATTTT CASSLESSGGWDTQYF
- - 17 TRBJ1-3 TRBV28 TGTGCCAGCAGTCCTTTACCGGGACCTCAGTCGGGAAACACCATATATTTT CASSPLPGPQSGNTIYF
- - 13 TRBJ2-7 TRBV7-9 TGTGCCAGCAGCAGAGAGGGAGCTTACGAGCAGTACTTC CASSREGAYEQYF
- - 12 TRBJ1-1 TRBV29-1 TGCAGCACGAACAGGGTAGGAGAGACAGCTTTCTTT CSTNRVGETAFF
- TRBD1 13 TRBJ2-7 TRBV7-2 TGTGCCAGCAGCGTCTACAGGGGGGAAGAGCAGTACTTC CASSVYRGEEQYF
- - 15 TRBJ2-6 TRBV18 TGTGCCAGCTCAGTCCGGACAGCTGGGGCCAACGTCCTGACTTTC CASSVRTAGANVLTF
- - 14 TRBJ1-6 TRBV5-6 TGTGCCAGCAGCTTGGTAGGGTATAATTCACCCCTCCACTTT CASSLVGYNSPLHF
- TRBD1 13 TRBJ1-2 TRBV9 TGTGCCAGCAGCCTGGGACAGTTCTATGGCTACACCTTC CASSLGQFYGYTF
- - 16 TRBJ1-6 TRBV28 TGTGCCAGCAGTTTAGTGGGACACGGAGGGGATTCACCCCTCCACTTT CASSLVGHGGDSPLHF
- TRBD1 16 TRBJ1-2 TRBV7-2 TGTGCCAGCAGTCCAAACACCGGGACAGGGGTCTATGGCTACACCTTC CASSPNTGTGVYGYTF
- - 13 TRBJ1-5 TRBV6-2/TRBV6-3 TGTGCCAGCAGTTACGGGGGCGGGCAGCCCCAGCATTTT CASSYGGGQPQHF
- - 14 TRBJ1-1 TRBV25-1 TGTGCCAGCAGCGTATTCGGGGTTACGGGGAAAGCTTTCTTT CASSVFGVTGKAFF
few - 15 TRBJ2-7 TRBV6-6 TGTGCCAGCAGTTACCTCTTTGGCGGGACCTACGAGCAGTACTTC CASSYLFGGTYEQYF
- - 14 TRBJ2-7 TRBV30 TGTGCCTGGAGTGTATACAGGGACTCCTACGAGCAGTACTTC CAWSVYRDSYEQYF
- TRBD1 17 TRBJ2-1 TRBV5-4 TGTGCCAGCAGCTTGGGAACAGGGGGGCCCTATAACAATGAGCAGTTCTTC CASSLGTGGPYNNEQFF
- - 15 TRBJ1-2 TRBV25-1 TGTGCCAGCAGTGAATGGGACGGGGGGGACTATGGCTACACCTTC CASSEWDGGDYGYTF
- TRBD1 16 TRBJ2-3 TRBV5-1 TGCGCCAGCAGCTTGAGGACAGGGCATAGCACAGATACGCAGTATTTT CASSLRTGHSTDTQYF
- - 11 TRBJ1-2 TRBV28 TGTGCCAGCAGTTCAGGGTTAGGCTACACCTTC CASSSGLGYTF
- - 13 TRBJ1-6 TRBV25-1 TGTGCCAGCAGTGAATACGTTAATTCACCCCTCCACTTT CASSEYVNSPLHF
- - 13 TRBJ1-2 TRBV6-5 TGTGCCAGCAGTTATTCGAGGGACTATGGCTACACCTTC CASSYSRDYGYTF
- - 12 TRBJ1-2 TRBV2 TGTGCCAGCAGTGAGCACGGCCAGGGCTACACCTTC CASSEHGQGYTF
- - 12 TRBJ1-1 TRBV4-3 TGCGCCAGCAGCCAAGGTCTCGGGCCGGCTTTCTTT CASSQGLGPAFF
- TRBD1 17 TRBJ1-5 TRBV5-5 TGTGCCAGCAGCCATGCCGGGACAGGGGTTTCTGGTCAGCCCCAGCATTTT CASSHAGTGVSGQPQHF
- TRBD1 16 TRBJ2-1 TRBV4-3 TGCGCCAGCAGCCTGCGTGGACAGGGGGCGGACAATGAGCAGTTCTTC CASSLRGQGADNEQFF
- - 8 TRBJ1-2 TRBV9 TGTGCCAGCAGCCCCCGGGACTTC CASSPRDF
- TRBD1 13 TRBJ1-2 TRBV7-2 TGTGCCAGCAGCTTGGGACAGAACTATGGCTACACCTTC CASSLGQNYGYTF
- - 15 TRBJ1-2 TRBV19 TGTGCCAGTAGTATCCGGTTGGAGGGTTCCGGAGGCTACACCTTC CASSIRLEGSGGYTF
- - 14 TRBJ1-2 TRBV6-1 TGTGCCAGCAGTGAAGCGCGGGTAACGGGGGGCTACACCTTC CASSEARVTGGYTF
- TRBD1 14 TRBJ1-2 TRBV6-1 TGTGCCAGCAGTGAAACAGGGGCGAACTATGGCTACACCTTC CASSETGANYGYTF
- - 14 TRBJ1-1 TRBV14 TGTGCCAGCAGCCAGTATAGCCGGAACACTGAAGCTTTCTTT CASSQYSRNTEAFF
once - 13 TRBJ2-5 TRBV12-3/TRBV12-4 TGTGCCAGCAGCCGGACAGAGCAAGAGACCCAGTACTTC CASSRTEQETQYF
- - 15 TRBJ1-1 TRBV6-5 TGTGCCAGCAGTTACTCGAGCTCAACCGCTAGAGAAGCTTTCTTT CASSYSSSTAREAFF
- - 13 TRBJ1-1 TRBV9 TGTGCCAGCAGCGTAGGTCCCGACACTGAAGCTTTCTTT CASSVGPDTEAFF
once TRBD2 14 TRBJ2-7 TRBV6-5 TGTGCCAGCAGTCCAGAGCGGGGGCACTACGAGCAGTACTTC CASSPERGHYEQYF
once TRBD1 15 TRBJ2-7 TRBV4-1 TGCGCCAGCAGCCTGGGGACAGGGGATCACTACGAGCAGTACTTC CASSLGTGDHYEQYF
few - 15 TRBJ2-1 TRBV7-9 TGTGCCAGCGGACGGACCTCCCGACAATACAATGAGCAGTTCTTC CASGRTSRQYNEQFF
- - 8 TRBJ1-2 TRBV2 TGTGCCATTCCTGGCTACACCTTC CAIPGYTF
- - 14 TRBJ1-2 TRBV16 TGTGCCAGCAGCCATTCAAGGGACCCAGGTGGCTACACCTTC CASSHSRDPGGYTF
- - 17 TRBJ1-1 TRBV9 TGTGCCAGCAGCGTAGCTACCGGGGGGCAGAGGAACACTGAAGCTTTCTTT CASSVATGGQRNTEAFF
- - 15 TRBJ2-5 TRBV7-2 TGTGCCAGCAGCTTAGTGGGCAGCCGAGAAGAGACCCAGTACTTC CASSLVGSREETQYF
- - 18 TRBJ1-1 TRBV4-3 TGCGCCAGCAGCCAAGATTGGGCGTACACGACCCAGAACACTGAAGCTTTCTTT CASSQDWAYTTQNTEAFF
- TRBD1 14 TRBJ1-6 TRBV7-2 TGTGCCAGCAGCTTCTGGGACAGGAATTCACCCCTCCACTTT CASSFWDRNSPLHF
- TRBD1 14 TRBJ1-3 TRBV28 TGTGCCAGCAGGGCGGGACAGGGGGGAAACACCATATATTTT CASRAGQGGNTIYF
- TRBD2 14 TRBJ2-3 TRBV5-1 TGCGCCAGCAGCGGAGCGGGGGGCACAGATACGCAGTATTTT CASSGAGGTDTQYF
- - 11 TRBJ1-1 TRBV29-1 TGCAGCGTCGGGACCCCCACTGAAGCTTTCTTT CSVGTPTEAFF
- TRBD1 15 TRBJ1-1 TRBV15 TGTGCCACCAGCAGAGCCTACAGGGGGCCGACTGAAGCTTTCTTT CATSRAYRGPTEAFF
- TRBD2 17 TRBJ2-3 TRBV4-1 TGCGCCAGCAGCCAGTTACTAGCGGGGACTAGCACAGATACGCAGTATTTT CASSQLLAGTSTDTQYF